This TCR beta chain was identified in a study of blood T cells in healthy people across ages. Findings and limits, study-wide: Per million T cells, TCR beta diversity dropped roughly linearly as age increased. Versus aged donors, long-lived donors had higher diversity and more naive CD4+ cells. When one million T cells were used, diversity estimates were thought to be underestimates.

Primed by a sample-barcoded 5' primer and a J-beta primer mix, a second PCR proceeded for 7 to 11 cycles. TCRdb re-analysed the 5' RACE reads in MiXCR, keeping a single row per CDR3 protein. The sample records hundreds of thousands of distinct CDR3 sequences, 45% to 60% being singletons. This clonotype was seen ten or more times. As yet, its antigen is unknown. Isolation yielded PBMCs, at least 6.5 million per sample, in every case. CDR1 is SGHRS, CDR2 YFSETQ, per germline. The CDR3 covers 15 residues. Between the trimmed V and J ends, which lost 2 bases and 0 bases, there was a span of 12 bases. Sequences were obtained from blood. The TCR was taken from a woman aged 80 or over in good health. This sequence joins TRBV5-1 and TRBJ2-7; D is unclear. CDR3: CASSFGDKSSYEQYF. CDR3 sequence (DNA): TGCGCCAGCAGCTTTGGCGATAAGAGCTCCTACGAGCAGTACTTC.